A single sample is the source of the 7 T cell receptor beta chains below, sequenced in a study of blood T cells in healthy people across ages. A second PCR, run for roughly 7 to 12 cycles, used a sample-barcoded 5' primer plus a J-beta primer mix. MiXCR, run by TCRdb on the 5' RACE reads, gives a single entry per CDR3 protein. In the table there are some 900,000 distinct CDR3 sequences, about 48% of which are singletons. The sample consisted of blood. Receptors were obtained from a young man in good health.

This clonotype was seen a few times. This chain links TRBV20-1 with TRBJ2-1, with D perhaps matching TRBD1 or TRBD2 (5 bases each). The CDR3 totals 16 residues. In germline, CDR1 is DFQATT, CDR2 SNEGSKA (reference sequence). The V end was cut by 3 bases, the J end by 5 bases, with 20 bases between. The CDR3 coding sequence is TGCAGTGCTAGGGCCTCCCGGACCCTGGGGGACAATGAGCAGTTCTTC. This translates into CSARASRTLGDNEQFF.

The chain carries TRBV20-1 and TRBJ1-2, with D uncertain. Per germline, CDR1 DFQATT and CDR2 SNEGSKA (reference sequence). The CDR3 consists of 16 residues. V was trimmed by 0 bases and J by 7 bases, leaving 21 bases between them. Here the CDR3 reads CSARDQPSRGGGGYTF. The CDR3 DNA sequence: TGCAGTGCTAGAGATCAGCCATCACGGGGAGGAGGTGGCTACACCTTC.

CDR3 coding DNA: TGTGCCAGCAGGGAACAGGGTACCACAGATACGCAGTATTTT. It translates to CASREQGTTDTQYF. This chain links TRBV11-2 with TRBJ2-3; tentative D call: TRBD1 (6 bases). V was shortened by 6 bases and J by 2 bases, with 12 bases between the two germline ends. From germline, CDR1 is SGHAT and CDR2 FQNNGV. The CDR3 sequence is 14 residues long.

DNA for the CDR3: TGCAGTGCTAGTTTGGGCCTAGCGGGGGCCCCGCGAGAGACCCAGTACTTC. It specifies CSASLGLAGAPRETQYF. The rearrangement joins TRBV20-1 to TRBJ2-7; 10 bases are a match to TRBD2. The end of the DNA is better explained by TRBJ2-5, so the J call may be wrong. The CDR3 is 17 residues long. Germline CDR1 reads DFQATT; CDR2 reads SNEGSKA (reference sequence).

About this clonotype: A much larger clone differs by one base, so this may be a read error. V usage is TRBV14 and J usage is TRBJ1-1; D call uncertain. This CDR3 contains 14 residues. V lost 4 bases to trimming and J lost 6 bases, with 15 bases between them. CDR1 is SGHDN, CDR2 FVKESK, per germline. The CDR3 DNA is TGTGCCAGCAGCCCCTTCGGGTCTAACCCTGAAGCTTTCTTT. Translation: CASSPFGSNPEAFF.

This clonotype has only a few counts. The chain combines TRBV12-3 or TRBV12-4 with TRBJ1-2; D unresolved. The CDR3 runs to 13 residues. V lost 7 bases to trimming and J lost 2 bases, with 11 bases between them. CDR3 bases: TGTGCCAGCACCCAGGACGGGAACTATGGCTACACCTTC. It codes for CASTQDGNYGYTF.

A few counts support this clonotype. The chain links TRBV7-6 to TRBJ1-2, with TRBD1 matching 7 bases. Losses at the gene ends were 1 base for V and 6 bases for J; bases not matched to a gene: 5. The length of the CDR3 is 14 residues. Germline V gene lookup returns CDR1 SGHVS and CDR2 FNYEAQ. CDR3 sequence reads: CASSLDKQGHGYTF. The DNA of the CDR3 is TGTGCCAGCAGCTTAGACAAACAGGGGCATGGCTACACCTTC.